A selection of T cell receptor beta chains follows, all from one sample in a study of T cell changes during pregnancy in multiple sclerosis. Measured with immunoSEQ multiplex PCR; TCRdb has only the in-frame clones, and not every one. The sample contains tens of thousands of clones, about 90% of which appear only once. This specimen was peripheral blood, taken after pregnancy. These receptors were obtained from a female donor with multiple sclerosis, enrolled in a pregnancy study. Each CDR3 is given with its conserved first and last residue. A D gene is named only where the DNA matches it firmly. Clone size appears in some rows only: once, few, many, or a class for an expanded clone.

d_gene: TRBD2; v_gene: TRBV6-6; abundance: .; j_gene: TRBJ2-1; CDR3aa: CASTWLAGYNEQFF; CDR3nt: TGTGCCAGCACCTGGCTAGCGGGATACAATGAGCAGTTCTTC
d_gene: TRBD2; v_gene: TRBV9; abundance: .; j_gene: TRBJ2-7; CDR3aa: CASSISGLAGDELDF; CDR3nt: TGTGCCAGCAGCATCTCGGGACTAGCGGGAGACGAGCTGGACTTC
d_gene: .; v_gene: TRBV27; abundance: once; j_gene: TRBJ1-4; CDR3aa: CASSLLATNEKLFF; CDR3nt: TGTGCCAGCAGTTTATTGGCTACTAATGAAAAACTGTTTTTT
d_gene: TRBD2; v_gene: TRBV7-3; abundance: .; j_gene: TRBJ2-3; CDR3aa: CASSKLAGGADTQYF; CDR3nt: TGTGCCAGCAGCAAACTAGCGGGAGGCGCAGATACGCAGTATTTT
d_gene: .; v_gene: TRBV9; abundance: once; j_gene: TRBJ2-1; CDR3aa: CASSASTLTSSYNEQFF; CDR3nt: TGTGCCAGCAGCGCGTCGACACTCACCAGCTCCTACAATGAGCAGTTCTTC
d_gene: .; v_gene: TRBV19; abundance: .; j_gene: TRBJ2-7; CDR3aa: CASSRVGAYEQYF; CDR3nt: TGTGCCAGTAGTAGGGTCGGAGCTTACGAGCAGTACTTC
d_gene: .; v_gene: TRBV5-1; abundance: .; j_gene: TRBJ1-1; CDR3aa: CASSLGQVNTEAFF; CDR3nt: TGCGCCAGCAGCTTGGGGCAGGTGAACACTGAAGCTTTCTTT
d_gene: TRBD1; v_gene: TRBV4-2; abundance: .; j_gene: TRBJ1-5; CDR3aa: CASSQDRRDSLYSNQPQHF; CDR3nt: TGTGCCAGCAGCCAAGATAGACGGGACAGCCTGTATAGCAATCAGCCCCAGCATTTT
d_gene: TRBD1; v_gene: TRBV4-3; abundance: .; j_gene: TRBJ1-4; CDR3aa: CASSQGQGRNEKLFF; CDR3nt: TGCGCCAGCAGCCAGGGACAGGGACGGAATGAAAAACTGTTTTTT
d_gene: TRBD1; v_gene: TRBV14; abundance: .; j_gene: TRBJ1-1; CDR3aa: CASSSRTGGRRAEAFF; CDR3nt: TGTGCCAGCAGCTCGCGGACAGGAGGAAGAAGGGCTGAAGCTTTCTTT
d_gene: .; v_gene: TRBV10-3; abundance: .; j_gene: TRBJ1-2; CDR3aa: CAISERQESGYTF; CDR3nt: TGTGCCATCAGTGAAAGGCAGGAAAGTGGCTACACCTTC
d_gene: .; v_gene: TRBV9; abundance: .; j_gene: TRBJ2-3; CDR3aa: CASSPRRLREKRDTQYF; CDR3nt: TGTGCCAGCAGCCCCCGTAGGTTGAGGGAGAAGAGAGATACGCAGTATTTT
d_gene: .; v_gene: TRBV4-1; abundance: .; j_gene: TRBJ2-1; CDR3aa: CASSRANYNEQFF; CDR3nt: TGCGCCAGCAGCCGGGCAAATTACAATGAGCAGTTCTTC
d_gene: .; v_gene: TRBV6-1; abundance: few; j_gene: TRBJ1-2; CDR3aa: CASSEGASGYTF; CDR3nt: TGTGCCAGCAGTGAAGGGGCCTCTGGCTACACCTTC
d_gene: TRBD1; v_gene: TRBV10-3; abundance: .; j_gene: TRBJ2-7; CDR3aa: CAIRTDRGRFYEQYF; CDR3nt: TGTGCCATCAGGACCGACAGGGGGCGCTTCTACGAGCAGTACTTC
d_gene: TRBD2; v_gene: TRBV7-3; abundance: .; j_gene: TRBJ2-1; CDR3aa: CASSQLPGLAGNEQFF; CDR3nt: TGTGCCAGCAGCCAATTGCCGGGACTAGCGGGGAATGAGCAGTTCTTC
d_gene: .; v_gene: TRBV19; abundance: once; j_gene: TRBJ1-4; CDR3aa: CASTPPGHGPNGKLFF; CDR3nt: TGTGCCAGTACTCCCCCGGGACATGGCCCTAATGGGAAACTGTTTTTT
d_gene: .; v_gene: TRBV2; abundance: few; j_gene: TRBJ1-1; CDR3aa: CASSLVPRGSGTEAFF; CDR3nt: TGTGCCAGCAGTCTTGTGCCCAGGGGTTCGGGCACTGAAGCTTTCTTT
d_gene: TRBD1; v_gene: TRBV18; abundance: .; j_gene: TRBJ1-1; CDR3aa: CASSPVSGTAGTEAFF; CDR3nt: TGTGCCAGCTCACCGGTTTCCGGGACAGCGGGCACTGAAGCTTTCTTT
d_gene: TRBD2; v_gene: TRBV6-5; abundance: .; j_gene: TRBJ2-1; CDR3aa: CASSSQAGDRGEQFF; CDR3nt: TGTGCCAGCAGTTCCCAAGCGGGAGACCGCGGAGAGCAGTTCTTC
d_gene: TRBD2; v_gene: TRBV4-1; abundance: .; j_gene: TRBJ2-5; CDR3aa: CASSQVSGGETQYF; CDR3nt: TGCGCCAGCAGCCAAGTATCGGGGGGAGAGACCCAGTACTTC
d_gene: TRBD2; v_gene: TRBV27; abundance: .; j_gene: TRBJ2-2; CDR3aa: CASSLAGGWWSGELFF; CDR3nt: TGTGCCAGCAGCCTAGCGGGAGGATGGTGGTCCGGGGAGCTGTTTTTT
d_gene: .; v_gene: TRBV2; abundance: .; j_gene: TRBJ1-5; CDR3aa: CASSDSRGFGQPQHF; CDR3nt: TGTGCCAGCAGTGATTCCAGGGGATTCGGTCAGCCCCAGCATTTT
d_gene: TRBD2; v_gene: TRBV30; abundance: .; j_gene: TRBJ2-1; CDR3aa: CAWLQTHGLAGAQFF; CDR3nt: TGTGCCTGGCTTCAGACGCACGGACTAGCGGGAGCGCAGTTCTTC
d_gene: TRBD2; v_gene: TRBV5-1; abundance: .; j_gene: TRBJ2-1; CDR3aa: CASSPPSGRANEQFF; CDR3nt: TGCGCCAGCAGCCCCCCTAGCGGGAGGGCCAATGAGCAGTTCTTC
d_gene: TRBD2; v_gene: TRBV14; abundance: .; j_gene: TRBJ2-1; CDR3aa: CASSQGSAGVYEQFF; CDR3nt: TGTGCCAGCAGCCAAGGATCAGCGGGAGTTTATGAGCAGTTCTTC
d_gene: TRBD2; v_gene: TRBV4-2; abundance: .; j_gene: TRBJ2-1; CDR3aa: CASSQWTSGSNYNEQFF; CDR3nt: TGTGCCAGCAGCCAATGGACTAGCGGGAGCAACTACAATGAGCAGTTCTTC
d_gene: TRBD2; v_gene: TRBV4-3; abundance: .; j_gene: TRBJ2-5; CDR3aa: CASSRLAGEGQETQYF; CDR3nt: TGCGCCAGCAGCCGCCTAGCGGGAGAGGGCCAAGAGACCCAGTACTTC
d_gene: TRBD1; v_gene: TRBV5-1; abundance: .; j_gene: TRBJ1-4; CDR3aa: CASTAGGVGDEKLFF; CDR3nt: TGCGCCAGCACGGCAGGGGGCGTAGGGGATGAAAAACTGTTTTTT
d_gene: .; v_gene: TRBV7-9; abundance: .; j_gene: TRBJ2-5; CDR3aa: CASSVGTSGGETQYF; CDR3nt: TGTGCCAGCAGCGTCGGCACTTCCGGGGGAGAGACCCAGTACTTC
d_gene: TRBD1; v_gene: TRBV9; abundance: .; j_gene: TRBJ1-1; CDR3aa: CASSPGQGAPEAFF; CDR3nt: TGTGCCAGCTCGCCGGGACAGGGGGCCCCTGAAGCTTTCTTT
d_gene: .; v_gene: TRBV18; abundance: .; j_gene: TRBJ1-1; CDR3aa: CASSPGSGRADTEAFF; CDR3nt: TGTGCCAGCTCACCTGGGTCGGGCAGGGCGGACACTGAAGCTTTCTTT
d_gene: TRBD1; v_gene: TRBV2; abundance: .; j_gene: TRBJ1-5; CDR3aa: CATRDRDSQPQHF; CDR3nt: TGTGCCACCCGGGACAGGGATAGTCAGCCCCAGCATTTT
d_gene: .; v_gene: TRBV7-9; abundance: .; j_gene: TRBJ2-1; CDR3aa: CASSLNAGYNEQFF; CDR3nt: TGTGCCAGCAGCTTAAATGCAGGATACAATGAGCAGTTCTTC
d_gene: TRBD2; v_gene: TRBV7-2; abundance: .; j_gene: TRBJ2-6; CDR3aa: CASSFRLAGKGGANVLTF; CDR3nt: TGTGCCAGCAGCTTCCGACTAGCGGGAAAGGGTGGGGCCAACGTCCTGACTTTC
d_gene: .; v_gene: TRBV5-6; abundance: once; j_gene: TRBJ2-1; CDR3aa: CASIITGGNEQFF; CDR3nt: TGTGCCAGCATCATAACCGGGGGCAATGAGCAGTTCTTC
d_gene: .; v_gene: TRBV4-3; abundance: .; j_gene: TRBJ2-5; CDR3aa: CASSQDFQGRLETQYF; CDR3nt: TGCGCCAGCAGCCAAGATTTCCAGGGGCGCCTGGAGACCCAGTACTTC
d_gene: .; v_gene: TRBV19; abundance: .; j_gene: TRBJ1-4; CDR3aa: CASSIVGGFGEKLFF; CDR3nt: TGTGCCAGTAGTATCGTTGGGGGGTTTGGAGAAAAACTGTTTTTT
d_gene: .; v_gene: TRBV2; abundance: .; j_gene: TRBJ1-2; CDR3aa: CASRGGADGYTF; CDR3nt: TGTGCCAGCAGGGGGGGGGCTGATGGCTACACCTTC
d_gene: .; v_gene: TRBV7-9; abundance: .; j_gene: TRBJ1-4; CDR3aa: CASSRAGAEKLFF; CDR3nt: TGTGCCAGCAGCCGGGCGGGGGCTGAAAAACTGTTTTTT
d_gene: TRBD2; v_gene: TRBV7-2; abundance: .; j_gene: TRBJ2-7; CDR3aa: CASSKGLAAYEQYF; CDR3nt: TGTGCCAGCAGCAAGGGACTAGCGGCCTACGAGCAGTACTTC
d_gene: TRBD1; v_gene: TRBV30; abundance: .; j_gene: TRBJ2-7; CDR3aa: CAWSPGQLYEQYF; CDR3nt: TGTGCCTGGAGTCCGGGACAGCTCTACGAGCAGTACTTC
d_gene: .; v_gene: TRBV28; abundance: .; j_gene: TRBJ1-4; CDR3aa: CASSPPGNLGEKLFF; CDR3nt: TGTGCCAGCAGTCCCCCGGGAAACCTCGGGGAAAAACTGTTTTTT
d_gene: TRBD1; v_gene: TRBV11-1; abundance: many; j_gene: TRBJ1-1; CDR3aa: CASRPGTANTEAFF; CDR3nt: TGTGCCAGCAGGCCCGGGACAGCAAACACTGAAGCTTTCTTT
d_gene: TRBD1; v_gene: TRBV6-6; abundance: few; j_gene: TRBJ1-2; CDR3aa: CASSGGQSTNYGYTF; CDR3nt: TGTGCCAGCAGTGGGGGACAGTCGACTAACTATGGCTACACCTTC
d_gene: .; v_gene: TRBV9; abundance: .; j_gene: TRBJ2-1; CDR3aa: CASSVGSPYEQFF; CDR3nt: TGTGCCAGCAGCGTAGGGAGTCCCTATGAGCAGTTCTTC
d_gene: TRBD1; v_gene: TRBV5-4; abundance: .; j_gene: TRBJ1-2; CDR3aa: CASSRSRDRFYGYTF; CDR3nt: TGTGCCAGCAGCCGGTCCAGGGACAGGTTTTATGGCTACACCTTC